This T cell receptor beta chain was identified during a study of T cell responses to AZD1222 COVID-19 vaccine. Data came from immunoSEQ multiplex PCR; TCRdb stores just in-frame clones and leaves some out. The table has around 84,000 clones, approximately 85% seen once. After removal of 1 base from V and 7 bases from J, the junction contained 13 bases not matched to a gene. The germline V gene encodes CDR1 MGHRA and CDR2 YSYEKL. This CDR3 has 17 amino acids. The source material was peripheral blood, sampled on day 0 of AZD1222 vaccination. This rearrangement joins TRBV4-1 to TRBJ2-1; 7 bases are shared with TRBD2. This sequence was found in an adult in good health. The CDR3 DNA follows: TGCGCCAGCAGCCAAGTGGATTTAGGACTAGTCAGGAATGAGCAGTTCTTC. Its translation: CASSQVDLGLVRNEQFF.